These 17 T cell receptor beta chains originate from one sample sequenced in a study of blood T cells in healthy people across ages. A second PCR of 7 to 11 cycles used a sample-barcoded 5' primer and a J-beta primer mix. TCRdb independently ran MiXCR on the 5' RACE reads; one entry per CDR3 protein. The repertoire holds just under 550,000 distinct CDR3 sequences, with under 30% as singletons. The same data also went into a second study, on T cells of mothers and their children.

The sample was blood. The source of these receptors is a boy younger than 18 in good health.

The rearrangement uses TRBV5-1 and TRBJ1-1; D gene unclear. V lost 5 bases and J lost 4, with 15 bases in between. The CDR3 extends over 14 amino acids. Germline V gene sequence: CDR1 SGHRS, CDR2 YFSETQ. The CDR3 reads CASRVNTAGTEAFF. CDR3 sequence (DNA): TGCGCCAGCAGAGTGAATACCGCGGGCACTGAAGCTTTCTTT. The variable domain in full, completed from reference TRBV5-1 and TRBJ1-1, reads KAGVTQTPRYLIKTRGQQVTLSCSPISGHRSVSWYQQTPGQGLQFLFEYFSETQRNKGNFPGRFSGRQFSNSRSEMNVSTLELGDSALYLCASRVNTAGTEAFFGQGTRLTVV.

This chain uses TRBV7-9 with TRBJ2-1, with D possibly TRBD2 on 7 matching bases. CDR1 SEHNR and CDR2 FQNEAQ come from the germline V gene (reference sequence). Trimming left V 5 bases short and J 3 bases short, with 23 bases between. This CDR3 has 18 residues. Here the CDR3 DNA reads TGTGCCAGCAGCCCTGGGGGGGGGCCCCAGGGCTACTACAATGAGCAGTTCTTC. Its protein is CASSPGGGPQGYYNEQFF.

The chain is built from TRBV5-1 and TRBJ2-1; TRBD2 matches at 10 bases. Germline V gene sequence: CDR1 SGHRS, CDR2 YFSETQ. With 4 bases clipped from V and 3 bases from J, the junction kept 7 bases outside the gene matches. This CDR3 region has 16 residues. The DNA for the CDR3 is TGCGCCAGCAGCGTAATCCTAGCGGGGGACTACAATGAGCAGTTCTTC. Translating it yields CASSVILAGDYNEQFF.

This CDR3 reads CASSAQGTTDTQYF. In nucleotides, the CDR3 is TGTGCCAGCAGCGCACAGGGTACCACAGATACGCAGTATTTT. J is TRBJ2-3 and V is TRBV7-2; tentative D call: TRBD1 (6 bases). The CDR3 is made up of 14 amino acids. The germline CDR1 and CDR2 sequences are SGHTA and FQGNSA. V was trimmed by 5 bases and J by 2 bases, leaving 11 bases between them.

This clonotype showed up just a few times. The chain joins TRBV9 to TRBJ2-2, with 9 bases that match TRBD2. CDR3 length: 16 amino acids. The J segment lost 6 bases and the V segment lost 2 bases, leaving 8 bases of the junction unmatched. Germline V gene lookup returns CDR1 SGDLS and CDR2 YYNGEE. The DNA for the CDR3 is TGTGCCAGCAGCGTTAGCGGGGGCCCCTCTCCCGGGGAGCTGTTTTTT. As protein: CASSVSGGPSPGELFF.

This clonotype was found many times. The chain couples TRBV7-3 to TRBJ2-1, with 9 positions matching TRBD1. The CDR3 runs to 15 residues. After removal of 4 bases from V and 4 bases from J, the junction contained 5 bases not matched to a gene. The V gene's germline CDR1 is SGHTA and CDR2 FQGTGA. The CDR3 protein is CASSSRDRDYNEQFF. The CDR3 coding sequence is TGTGCCAGCAGCTCCCGGGACAGGGATTACAATGAGCAGTTCTTC.

The chain couples TRBV3-1 to TRBJ2-7, with TRBD2 matching 12 bases. CDR3 length: 17 amino acids. V was pared by 3 bases and J by 2 bases, with 8 bases of the junction left unmatched. Germline CDR1 is LGHDT and CDR2 is YNNKEL (reference sequence). CDR3 in DNA: TGTGCCAGCAGCCACGTGCCTTCTAGCGGGAGGGCCTACGAGCAGTACTTC. Its protein is CASSHVPSSGRAYEQYF.

The chain is built from TRBV28 and TRBJ2-4; a weak D match, TRBD2 (7 bases). In germline, CDR1 is MDHEN, CDR2 SYDVKM. V lost 5 bases, J lost 1 base, and 15 bases lay in between. The CDR3 spans 16 residues. The DNA of the CDR3 is TGTGCCAGCAGTCCGGCAGGGAGGGGGGCCAAAAACATTCAGTACTTC. Protein: CASSPAGRGAKNIQYF.

The rearrangement joins TRBV12-3 or TRBV12-4 to TRBJ2-6; D gene ambiguous. This CDR3 is built from 14 residues. Deletions cut 5 bases from V and 2 bases from J, with 7 bases between. This CDR3 reads CASSQGAGANVLTF. The CDR3 DNA follows: TGTGCCAGCAGTCAAGGAGCTGGGGCCAACGTCCTGACTTTC.

This sequence joins TRBV7-9 and TRBJ2-4, with D perhaps TRBD2 (5 bases). This CDR3 comprises 17 residues. The germline V gene encodes CDR1 SEHNR and CDR2 FQNEAQ (reference sequence). The V and J ends lost 1 base and 0 bases respectively, with 13 bases between them. Here the CDR3 reads CASSLVSGKVAKNIQYF. The CDR3 DNA sequence: TGTGCCAGCAGCTTAGTCAGCGGCAAAGTAGCCAAAAACATTCAGTACTTC.

The chain has TRBV27 and TRBJ2-5, with D possibly being TRBD1 (6 bases). V was pared by 2 bases and J by 7 bases, with 17 bases between. The germline V gene has CDR1 MNHEY and CDR2 SMNVEV (reference sequence). This CDR3 comprises 15 residues. DNA for the CDR3: TGTGCCAGCAGTTTAGAGTGGGGGCGCGATGGGACCCAGTACTTC. Translating gives CASSLEWGRDGTQYF.

This chain connects TRBV12-3 or TRBV12-4 to TRBJ2-6; 8 bases map to TRBD1. The CDR3 loop spans 17 amino acids. Trimming cost V 6 bases and J 0 bases; bases outside gene matches: 7. CDR3 in amino acids: CASRWGTGGSGANVLTF. The DNA of the CDR3 is TGTGCCAGCAGGTGGGGGACAGGAGGCTCTGGGGCCAACGTCCTGACTTTC.

V is TRBV6-5 and J is TRBJ1-1; 7 nucleotides agree with TRBD1. The CDR3 runs 13 residues. The trim removed 4 bases at V and 5 bases at J, leaving 4 bases unmatched. The germline CDR1 and CDR2 sequences are MNHEY and SVGAGI. The CDR3 loop reads CASSWTGETEAFF. The CDR3 bases are TGTGCCAGCAGTTGGACAGGAGAGACTGAAGCTTTCTTT.

This clonotype has a handful of counts. J is TRBJ2-2 and V is TRBV9; D perhaps matches TRBD1 (6 bases). Between the trimmed V and J ends, which lost 4 bases and 4 bases, there was a span of 11 bases. CDR1 and CDR2 from the germline V gene are SGDLS and YYNGEE. The CDR3 has 14 amino acids. CDR3 bases: TGTGCCAGCAGCATCAGGGGTACCACCGGGGAGCTGTTTTTT. Its protein is CASSIRGTTGELFF.

In this sample, this clonotype turned up many times. This chain uses TRBV28 with TRBJ2-5; the match to TRBD2 covers 8 bases. After removal of 3 bases from V and 4 bases from J, the junction contained 7 bases not matched to a gene. CDR1 MDHEN and CDR2 SYDVKM come from the germline V gene. CDR3 size: 15 residues. CDR3 in DNA: TGTGCCAGCAGTTTCGGCGGGGGGCCGGGAGAGACCCAGTACTTC. Protein product: CASSFGGGPGETQYF.

The table lists this clonotype with a few counts. The V call is TRBV4-1, the J call TRBJ1-5; D uncertain. CDR1 and CDR2 from the germline V gene are MGHRA and YSYEKL. V dropped 0 bases and J dropped 5 bases, with 11 bases sitting between them. The CDR3 spans 15 residues. The chain's CDR3 is CASSQESTSDQPQHF. The CDR3 DNA sequence: TGCGCCAGCAGCCAAGAATCTACTTCGGATCAGCCCCAGCATTTT.

The chain carries TRBV9 and TRBJ1-1; perhaps TRBD1 as D (5 bases). Per the germline V gene, CDR1 is SGDLS and CDR2 is YYNGEE. The CDR3 runs 16 residues. V dropped 0 bases and J dropped 5 bases, with 17 bases sitting between them. CDR3 nucleotide sequence: TGTGCCAGCAGCGTAGCTAGTCGGGGGGGTGGGACTGAAGCTTTCTTT. Its translation: CASSVASRGGGTEAFF. The variable domain in full, completed from reference TRBV9 and TRBJ1-1, reads DSGVTQTPKHLITATGQRVTLRCSPRSGDLSVYWYQQSLDQGLQFLIQYYNGEERAKGNILERFSAQQFPDLHSELNLSSLELGDSALYFCASSVASRGGGTEAFFGQGTRLTVV.